Below, 5 T cell receptor beta chains from the same sample are listed, as sequenced in a study of OX40 agonist ivuxolimab in advanced cancers. TCRdb keeps only in-frame clones here, not all; method: immunoSEQ multiplex PCR. The table lists over 25,000 clones, roughly four fifths of them singletons. The source was CD4+ or CD8+ T cells sorted from blood, collected in a trial of the OX40 agonist ivuxolimab. Receptors were obtained from an adult with an advanced solid tumor such as melanoma, head and neck, liver or kidney cancer.

The chain is built from TRBV7-8 and TRBJ2-3; D not certain. In germline, CDR1 is SGHVS, CDR2 FQNEAQ. V was shortened by 0 bases and J by 4 bases, with 5 bases between the two germline ends. The length of the CDR3 is 13 residues. The chain's CDR3 is CASSLASADTQYF. The CDR3 DNA sequence: TGTGCCAGCAGCTTAGCGAGCGCAGATACGCAGTATTTT.

This clone appeared many times. The CDR3 is CASSHRDGTEAFF. The CDR3, as DNA: TGTGCCAGCAGCCACAGGGATGGCACTGAAGCTTTCTTT. The J gene is TRBJ1-1, the V gene TRBV6-5, with D perhaps matching TRBD1 (6 bases). V gave up 6 bases and J gave up 4 bases, with 12 bases separating them. The CDR3 covers 13 residues. Germline assignment: CDR1 MNHEY and CDR2 SVGAGI.

This chain connects TRBV9 to TRBJ2-1; no clear D gene. Trimming removed 4 bases from V and 0 bases from J, with 8 bases in between. The germline V gene encodes CDR1 SGDLS and CDR2 YYNGEE. The CDR3 has 14 residues. The CDR3 region has the DNA TGTGCCAGCAGCTCGGGCAGCTCCTACAATGAGCAGTTCTTC. This encodes CASSSGSSYNEQFF.

The chain uses TRBV18 and TRBJ2-2; D possibly corresponds to TRBD2 (6 bases). Deletions cut 3 bases from V and 3 bases from J, with 17 bases between. This CDR3 contains 17 residues. The germline CDR1 and CDR2 sequences are KGHSH and LQKENI. CDR3 protein: CASSPPSGEGYTGELFF. Written as DNA, the CDR3 is TGTGCCAGCTCACCGCCTTCGGGAGAGGGGTACACCGGGGAGCTGTTTTTT.

This sequence joins TRBV5-8 and TRBJ1-6, with 11 bases that match TRBD1. The CDR3 length is 14 residues. Germline loops: CDR1 SGHTS, CDR2 YDEGEE. V was pared by 4 bases and J by 8 bases, with 2 bases of the junction left unmatched. CDR3 sequence reads: CASSTGQGDSPLHF. The CDR3 coding sequence is TGTGCCAGCAGCACGGGACAGGGGGATTCACCCCTCCACTTT. Full variable domain (remainder filled in from reference TRBV5-8 and TRBJ1-6): EAGVTQSPTHLIKTRGQQATLRCSPISGHTSVYWYQQALGLGLQFLLWYDEGEERNRGNFPPRFSGRQFPNYSSELNVNALELEDSALYLCASSTGQGDSPLHFGNGTRLTVT.